This TCR beta chain derives from a study of neoadjuvant anti-PD-1 for oral cavity cancer. Background on the study: Before surgery, most patients got three to four biweekly 3 mg/kg nivolumab doses. Patients without progression got a fourth dose around day 43.

TCRdb keeps only in-frame clones here, not all; method: immunoSEQ multiplex PCR. The sample shows about 8,000 clones, around three quarters of them seen only once. Regarding the study as a whole: Only three patients per response group were TCR-analyzed; validation needed.

With regard to this clone: What it binds is not known.

Germline V gives CDR1 SGHAT, CDR2 FQNNGV. CDR3 length equals 15 residues. V was clipped by 5 bases and J by 6 bases, with 16 bases between them. Time point described: after neoadjuvant nivolumab, at surgical resection. The patients had HPV-negative, locally advanced oral cavity squamous cell carcinoma. The TCR sequence derives from a person aged 35-80 years with oral cavity squamous cell carcinoma. Sequences were derived from PBMCs, sampled after nivolumab (anti-PD-1) treatment. V usage is TRBV11-2 and J usage is TRBJ1-4; D may be TRBD1 (6 bases). DNA for the CDR3: TGTGCCAGCAGCCAAGGGTCGGGGGCCCATGAAAAACTGTTTTTT. It codes for CASSQGSGAHEKLFF.